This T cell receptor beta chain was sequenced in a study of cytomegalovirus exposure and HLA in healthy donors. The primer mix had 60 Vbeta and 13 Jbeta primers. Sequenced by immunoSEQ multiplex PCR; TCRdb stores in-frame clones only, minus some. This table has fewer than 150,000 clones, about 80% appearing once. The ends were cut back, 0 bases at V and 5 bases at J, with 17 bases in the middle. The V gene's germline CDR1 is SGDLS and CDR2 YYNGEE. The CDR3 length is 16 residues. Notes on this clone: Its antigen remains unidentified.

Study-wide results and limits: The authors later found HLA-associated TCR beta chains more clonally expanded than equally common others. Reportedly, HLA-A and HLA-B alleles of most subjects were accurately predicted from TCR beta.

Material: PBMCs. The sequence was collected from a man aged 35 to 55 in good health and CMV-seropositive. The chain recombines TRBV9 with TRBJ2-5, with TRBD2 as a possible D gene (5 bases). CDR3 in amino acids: CASSVAASGSRETQYF. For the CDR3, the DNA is TGTGCCAGCAGCGTAGCCGCCTCGGGGAGCAGGGAGACCCAGTACTTC.